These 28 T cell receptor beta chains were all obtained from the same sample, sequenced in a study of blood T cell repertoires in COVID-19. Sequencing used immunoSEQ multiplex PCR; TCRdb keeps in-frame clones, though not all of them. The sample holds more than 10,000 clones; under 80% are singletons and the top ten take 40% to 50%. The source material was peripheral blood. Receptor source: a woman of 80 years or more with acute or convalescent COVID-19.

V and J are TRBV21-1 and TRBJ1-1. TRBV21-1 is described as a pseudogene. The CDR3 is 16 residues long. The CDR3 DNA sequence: TGTGCCAGCAGCAAGTGTGGCGGAGGGGCGGACACTGAAGCTTTCTTT. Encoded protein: CASSKCGGGADTEAFF.

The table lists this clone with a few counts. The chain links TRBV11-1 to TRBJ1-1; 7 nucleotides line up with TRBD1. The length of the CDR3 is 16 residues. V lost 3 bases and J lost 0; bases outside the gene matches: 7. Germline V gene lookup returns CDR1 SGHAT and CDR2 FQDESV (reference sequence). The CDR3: CASSLTGSQMNTEAFF. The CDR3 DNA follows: TGTGCCAGCAGCTTGACAGGGTCGCAAATGAACACTGAAGCTTTCTTT.

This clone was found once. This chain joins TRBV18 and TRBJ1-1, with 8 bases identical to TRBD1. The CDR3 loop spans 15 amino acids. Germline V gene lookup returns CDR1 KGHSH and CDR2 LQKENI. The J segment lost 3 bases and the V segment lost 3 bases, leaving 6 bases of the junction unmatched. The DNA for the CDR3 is TGTGCCAGCTCACCCCGGACAGGGTGGGACACTGAAGCTTTCTTT. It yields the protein CASSPRTGWDTEAFF.

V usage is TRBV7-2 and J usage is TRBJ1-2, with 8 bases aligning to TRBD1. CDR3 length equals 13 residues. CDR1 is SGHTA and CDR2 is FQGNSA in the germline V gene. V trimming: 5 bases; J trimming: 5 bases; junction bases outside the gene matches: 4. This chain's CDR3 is CASSVDRGYGYTF. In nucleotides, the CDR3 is TGTGCCAGCAGCGTCGACAGGGGTTATGGCTACACCTTC.

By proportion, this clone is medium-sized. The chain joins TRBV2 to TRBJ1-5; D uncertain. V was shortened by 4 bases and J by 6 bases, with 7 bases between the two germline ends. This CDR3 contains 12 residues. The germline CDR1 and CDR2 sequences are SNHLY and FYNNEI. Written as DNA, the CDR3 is TGTGCCAGCAGTGGGGAGCCTCAGCCCCAGCATTTT. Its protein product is CASSGEPQPQHF.

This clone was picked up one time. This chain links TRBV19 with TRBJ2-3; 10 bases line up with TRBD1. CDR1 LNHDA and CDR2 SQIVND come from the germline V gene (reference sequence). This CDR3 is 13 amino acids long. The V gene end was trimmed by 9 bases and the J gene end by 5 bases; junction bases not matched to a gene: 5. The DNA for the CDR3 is TGTGCCAGCCGACAGGGGGCGGGAGATACGCAGTATTTT. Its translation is CASRQGAGDTQYF. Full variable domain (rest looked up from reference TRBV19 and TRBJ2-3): DGGITQSPKYLFRKEGQNVTLSCEQNLNHDAMYWYRQDPGQGLRLIYYSQIVNDFQKGDIAEGYSVSREKKESFPLTVTSAQKNPTAFYLCASRQGAGDTQYFGPGTRLTVL.

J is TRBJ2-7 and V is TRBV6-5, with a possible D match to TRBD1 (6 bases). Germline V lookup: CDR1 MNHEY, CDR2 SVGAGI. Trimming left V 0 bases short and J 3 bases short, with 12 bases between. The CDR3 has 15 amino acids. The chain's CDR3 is CASSYSTGTDYEQYF. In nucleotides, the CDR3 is TGTGCCAGCAGTTACTCGACAGGAACAGACTACGAGCAGTACTTC.

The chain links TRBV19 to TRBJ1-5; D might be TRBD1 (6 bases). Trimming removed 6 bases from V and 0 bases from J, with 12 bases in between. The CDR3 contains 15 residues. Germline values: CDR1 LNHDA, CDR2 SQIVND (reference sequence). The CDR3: CASREQGYSNQPQHF. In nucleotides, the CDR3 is TGTGCCAGTAGAGAACAGGGATATAGCAATCAGCCCCAGCATTTT.

The CDR3 DNA follows: TGCGCCAGCAGCTTGGGGGACTCCACCTTCTACAATGAGCAGTTCTTC. This sequence encodes CASSLGDSTFYNEQFF. The chain uses TRBV5-1 and TRBJ2-1, with D possibly matching TRBD2 (6 bases). CDR3 length equals 16 residues. Germline CDR1 is SGHRS and CDR2 is YFSETQ. V lost 0 bases and J 3 bases, leaving 13 bases between the germline ends.

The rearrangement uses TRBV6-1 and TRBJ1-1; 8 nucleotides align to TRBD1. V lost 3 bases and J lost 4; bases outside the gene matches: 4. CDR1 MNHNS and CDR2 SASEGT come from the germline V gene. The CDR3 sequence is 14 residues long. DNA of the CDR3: TGTGCCAGCAGTGAGACAGGGGTGTTCACTGAAGCTTTCTTT. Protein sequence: CASSETGVFTEAFF.

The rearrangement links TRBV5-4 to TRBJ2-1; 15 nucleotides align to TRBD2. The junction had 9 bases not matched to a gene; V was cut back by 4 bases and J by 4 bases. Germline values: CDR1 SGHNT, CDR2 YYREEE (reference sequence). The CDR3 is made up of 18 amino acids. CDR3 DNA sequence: TGTGCCAGCAGCAAGGTTCCCGGGACTAGCGGGGGGTACAATGAGCAGTTCTTC. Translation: CASSKVPGTSGGYNEQFF.

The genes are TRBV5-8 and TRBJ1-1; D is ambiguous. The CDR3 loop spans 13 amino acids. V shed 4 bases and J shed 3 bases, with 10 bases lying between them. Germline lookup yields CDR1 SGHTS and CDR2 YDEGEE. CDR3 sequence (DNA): TGTGCCAGCAGCGCATCGGGGTACACTGAAGCTTTCTTT. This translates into CASSASGYTEAFF.

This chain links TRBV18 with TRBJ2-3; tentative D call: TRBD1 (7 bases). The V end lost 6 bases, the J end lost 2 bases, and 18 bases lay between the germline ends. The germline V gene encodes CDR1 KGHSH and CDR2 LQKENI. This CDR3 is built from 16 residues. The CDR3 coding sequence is TGTGCCAGCTCCGGGGGACAGTCAGGAGTCACAGATACGCAGTATTTT. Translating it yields CASSGGQSGVTDTQYF. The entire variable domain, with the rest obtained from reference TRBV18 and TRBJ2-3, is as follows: NAGVMQNPRHLVRRRGQEARLRCSPMKGHSHVYWYRQLPEEGLKFMVYLQKENIIDESGMPKERFSAEFPKEGPSILRIQQVVRGDSAAYFCASSGGQSGVTDTQYFGPGTRLTVL.

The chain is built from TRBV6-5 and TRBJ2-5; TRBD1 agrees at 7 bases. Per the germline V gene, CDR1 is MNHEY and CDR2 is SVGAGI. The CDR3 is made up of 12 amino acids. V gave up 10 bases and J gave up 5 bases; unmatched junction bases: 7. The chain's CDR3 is CATPGRGETQYF. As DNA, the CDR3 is TGTGCCACCCCGGGCAGGGGGGAGACCCAGTACTTC.

The DNA of the CDR3 is TGTGCCAGCGACAGAAGTGCTATTCTTAGTGAAGCTTTCTTT. Translation: CASDRSAILSEAFF. This chain uses TRBV18 with TRBJ1-1, with D perhaps TRBD1 (5 bases). The length of the CDR3 is 14 residues. Trimming removed 8 bases from V and 7 bases from J, with 20 bases in between. Germline V gene sequence: CDR1 KGHSH, CDR2 LQKENI.

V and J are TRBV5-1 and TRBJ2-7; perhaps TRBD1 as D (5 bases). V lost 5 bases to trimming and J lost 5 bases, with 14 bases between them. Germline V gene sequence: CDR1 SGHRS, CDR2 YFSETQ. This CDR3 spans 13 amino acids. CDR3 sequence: CASRVDQGNEQYF. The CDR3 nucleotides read TGCGCCAGCAGGGTCGACCAGGGAAACGAGCAGTACTTC.

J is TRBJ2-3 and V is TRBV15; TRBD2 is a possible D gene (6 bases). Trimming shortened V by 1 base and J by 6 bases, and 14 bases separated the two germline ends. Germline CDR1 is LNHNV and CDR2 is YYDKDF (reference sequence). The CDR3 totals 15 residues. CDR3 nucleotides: TGTGCCACCAGCAGAGGGTGGGGGGAGAAGGATACGCAGTATTTT. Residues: CATSRGWGEKDTQYF.

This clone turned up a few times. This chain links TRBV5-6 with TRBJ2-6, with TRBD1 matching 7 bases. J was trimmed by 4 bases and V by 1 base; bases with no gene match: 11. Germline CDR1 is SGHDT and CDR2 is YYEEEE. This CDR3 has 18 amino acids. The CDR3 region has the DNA TGTGCCAGCAGCTTGAGTATAGGGGGCATGTCAGGGGCCAACGTCCTGACTTTC. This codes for CASSLSIGGMSGANVLTF.

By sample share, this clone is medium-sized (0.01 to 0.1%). CDR3 nucleotides: TGTGCCAGCTCACAGGGGGCTGGACTAGCCGGGTACAATGAGCAGTTCTTC. This gives the protein CASSQGAGLAGYNEQFF. The chain uses TRBV18 and TRBJ2-1; weak D call: TRBD2 (8 bases). CDR3 length equals 17 residues. Germline V CDR1 and CDR2: KGHSH, LQKENI. V lost 4 bases and J lost 4, with 20 bases in between.

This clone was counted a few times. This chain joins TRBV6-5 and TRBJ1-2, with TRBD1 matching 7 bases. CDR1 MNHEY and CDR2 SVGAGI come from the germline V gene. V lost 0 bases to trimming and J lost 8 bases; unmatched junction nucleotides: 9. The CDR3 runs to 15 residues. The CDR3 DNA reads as TGTGCCAGCAGTTACTCCCAGGGACAGCCAGGGGGCTACACCTTC. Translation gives CASSYSQGQPGGYTF.

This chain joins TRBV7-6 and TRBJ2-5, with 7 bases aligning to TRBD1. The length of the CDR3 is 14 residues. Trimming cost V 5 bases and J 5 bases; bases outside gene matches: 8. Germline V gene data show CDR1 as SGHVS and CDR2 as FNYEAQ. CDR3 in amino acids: CASSLGQTAETQYF. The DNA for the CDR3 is TGTGCCAGCAGCCTGGGACAGACTGCGGAGACCCAGTACTTC.

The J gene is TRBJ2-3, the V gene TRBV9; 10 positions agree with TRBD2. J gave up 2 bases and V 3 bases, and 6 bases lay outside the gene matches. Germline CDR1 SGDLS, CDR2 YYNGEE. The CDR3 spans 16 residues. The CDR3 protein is CASSALAGGLTDTQYF. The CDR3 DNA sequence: TGTGCCAGCAGCGCCTTAGCGGGGGGACTCACAGATACGCAGTATTTT.

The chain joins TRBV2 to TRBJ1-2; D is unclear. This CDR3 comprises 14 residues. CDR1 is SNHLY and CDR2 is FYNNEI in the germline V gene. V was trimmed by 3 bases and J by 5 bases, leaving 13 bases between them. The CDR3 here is CASSDNGVGYGYTF. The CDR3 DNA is TGTGCCAGCAGTGATAACGGGGTAGGGTATGGCTACACCTTC.

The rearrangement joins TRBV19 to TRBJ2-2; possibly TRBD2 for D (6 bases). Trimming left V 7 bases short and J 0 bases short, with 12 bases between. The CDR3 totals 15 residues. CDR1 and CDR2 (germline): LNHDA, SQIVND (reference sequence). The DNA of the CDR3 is TGTGCCAGTATGGGGGGTTACGCGAACACCGGGGAGCTGTTTTTT. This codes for CASMGGYANTGELFF.

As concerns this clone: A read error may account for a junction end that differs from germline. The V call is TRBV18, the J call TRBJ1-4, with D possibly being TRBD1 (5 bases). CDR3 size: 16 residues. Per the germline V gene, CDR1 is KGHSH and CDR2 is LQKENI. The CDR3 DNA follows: TGTGCCAGCTCCCGATTCGCGCGTGGGACTAATGGAAAACTGTTTTTT. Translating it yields CASSRFARGTNGKLFF.

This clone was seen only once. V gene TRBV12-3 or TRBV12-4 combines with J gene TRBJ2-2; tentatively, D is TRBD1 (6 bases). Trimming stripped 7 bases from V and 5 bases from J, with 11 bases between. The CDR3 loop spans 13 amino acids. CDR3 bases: TGTGCCAGCACCACAGGGAGTACCGGGGAGCTGTTTTTT. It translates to CASTTGSTGELFF.

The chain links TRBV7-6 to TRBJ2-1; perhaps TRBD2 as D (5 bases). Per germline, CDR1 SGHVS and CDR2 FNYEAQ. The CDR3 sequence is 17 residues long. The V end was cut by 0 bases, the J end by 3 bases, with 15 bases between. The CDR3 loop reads CASSLAVGDPFYNEQFF. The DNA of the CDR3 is TGTGCCAGCAGCTTAGCTGTCGGGGATCCGTTCTACAATGAGCAGTTCTTC.

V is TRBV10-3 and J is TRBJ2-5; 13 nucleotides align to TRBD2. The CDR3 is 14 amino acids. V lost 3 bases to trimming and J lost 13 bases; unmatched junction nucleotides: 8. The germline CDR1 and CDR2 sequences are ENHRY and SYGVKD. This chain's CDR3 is CAISERWTSGGWYF. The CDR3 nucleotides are TGTGCCATCAGTGAAAGGTGGACTAGCGGGGGATGGTACTTC.